This entry is about one TCR beta chain. The antigen is unknown. Sample-barcoded 5' priming and a J-beta primer mix drove a second PCR of roughly 7 to 11 cycles. A template-switch adaptor with 12 random nucleotides tagged each cDNA molecule. MiXCR, run by TCRdb on the 5' RACE reads, gives a single entry per CDR3 protein. The data contain fewer than 2,000,000 distinct CDR3 sequences, approximately 32% of them singletons. This entry belongs to a study of blood T cells in healthy people across ages. The CDR3 covers 16 residues. In germline, CDR1 is MDHEN, CDR2 SYDVKM. Study-wide findings and caveats: Older age went with lower TCR beta diversity per million T cells, in a roughly linear way. Naive and antigen-experienced cells could not be conclusively compared, given unsorted PBMCs.

Sequenced input: blood. The V gene is TRBV28, the J gene TRBJ2-5; tentative D call: TRBD1 (6 bases). The assigned J gene may be wrong: the sequence end matches TRBJ2-7 better. The sequence derives from a woman aged 25 to 39 in good health. The CDR3 bases are TGTGCCACCTCCAGGGGAAATTTCAACACCCTCTACGAGCAGTACTTC. Amino acid sequence: CATSRGNFNTLYEQYF.